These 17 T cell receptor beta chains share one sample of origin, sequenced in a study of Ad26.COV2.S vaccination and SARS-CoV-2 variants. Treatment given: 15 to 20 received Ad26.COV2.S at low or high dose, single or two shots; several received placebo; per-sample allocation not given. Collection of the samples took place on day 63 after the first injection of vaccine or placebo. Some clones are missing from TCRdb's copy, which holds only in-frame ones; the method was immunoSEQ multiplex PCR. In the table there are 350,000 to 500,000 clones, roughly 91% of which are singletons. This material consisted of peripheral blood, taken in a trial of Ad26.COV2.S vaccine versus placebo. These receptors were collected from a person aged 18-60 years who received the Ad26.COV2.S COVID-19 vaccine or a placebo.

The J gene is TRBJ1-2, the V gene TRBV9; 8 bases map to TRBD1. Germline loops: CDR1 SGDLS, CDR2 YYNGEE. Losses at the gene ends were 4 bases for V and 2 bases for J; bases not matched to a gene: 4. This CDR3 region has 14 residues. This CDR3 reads CASSSGQGNYGYTF. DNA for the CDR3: TGTGCCAGCAGCTCAGGACAGGGAAACTATGGCTACACCTTC.

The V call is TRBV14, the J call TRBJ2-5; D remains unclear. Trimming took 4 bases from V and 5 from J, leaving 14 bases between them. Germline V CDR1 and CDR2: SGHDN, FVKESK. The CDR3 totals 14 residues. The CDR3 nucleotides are TGTGCCAGCAGCCGCGACCAGGTTGTGGAGACCCAGTACTTC. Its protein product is CASSRDQVVETQYF.

The CDR3 DNA follows: TGTGCCAGCAGCCCAGGGACGGCCCGGCAGTACTTC. Translated, it gives CASSPGTARQYF. The chain employs TRBV14 and TRBJ2-7; D possibly uses TRBD1 or TRBD2 (5 bases each). Germline values: CDR1 SGHDN, CDR2 FVKESK. Trimming removed 4 bases at V and 9 bases at J, with 13 bases between. This CDR3 has 12 residues.

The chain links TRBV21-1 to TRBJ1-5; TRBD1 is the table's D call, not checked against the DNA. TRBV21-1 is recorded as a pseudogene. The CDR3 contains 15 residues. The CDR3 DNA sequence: TGTGCCAGCAGCAAGACAGATACGATCGATCAGCCCCAGCATTTT. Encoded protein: CASSKTDTIDQPQHF.

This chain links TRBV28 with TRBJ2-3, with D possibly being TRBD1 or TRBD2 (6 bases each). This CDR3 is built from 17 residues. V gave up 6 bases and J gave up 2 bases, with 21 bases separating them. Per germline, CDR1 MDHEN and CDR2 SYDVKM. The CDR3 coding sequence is TGTGCCAGCAGCCCCCCGACAGGACTAAGAGTCACAGATACGCAGTATTTT. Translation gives CASSPPTGLRVTDTQYF.

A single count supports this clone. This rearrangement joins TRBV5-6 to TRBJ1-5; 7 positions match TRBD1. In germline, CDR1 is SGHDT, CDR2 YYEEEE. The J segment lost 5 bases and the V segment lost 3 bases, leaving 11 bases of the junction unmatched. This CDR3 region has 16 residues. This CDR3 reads CASSWRRGLDHQPQHF. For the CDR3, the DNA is TGTGCCAGCAGCTGGAGGAGGGGGCTAGACCATCAGCCCCAGCATTTT.

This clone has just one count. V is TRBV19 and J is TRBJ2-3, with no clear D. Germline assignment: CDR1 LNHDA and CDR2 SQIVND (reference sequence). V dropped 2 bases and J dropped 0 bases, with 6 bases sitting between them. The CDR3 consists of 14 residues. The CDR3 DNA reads TGTGCCAGTAGTATACGGGCTAGCACAGATACGCAGTATTTT. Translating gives CASSIRASTDTQYF.

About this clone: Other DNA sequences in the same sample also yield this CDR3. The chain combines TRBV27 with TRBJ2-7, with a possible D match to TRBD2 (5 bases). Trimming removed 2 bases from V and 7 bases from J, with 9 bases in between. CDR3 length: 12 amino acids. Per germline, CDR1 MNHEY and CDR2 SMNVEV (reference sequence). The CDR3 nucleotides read TGTGCCAGCAGTTTACGGGGTCGGGAGCAGTACTTC. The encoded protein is CASSLRGREQYF.

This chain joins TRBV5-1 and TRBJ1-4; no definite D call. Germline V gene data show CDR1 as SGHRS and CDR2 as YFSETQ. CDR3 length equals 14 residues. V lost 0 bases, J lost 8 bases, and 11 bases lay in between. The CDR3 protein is CASSLEGRGEKLFF. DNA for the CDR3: TGCGCCAGCAGCTTGGAGGGTAGAGGAGAAAAACTGTTTTTT.

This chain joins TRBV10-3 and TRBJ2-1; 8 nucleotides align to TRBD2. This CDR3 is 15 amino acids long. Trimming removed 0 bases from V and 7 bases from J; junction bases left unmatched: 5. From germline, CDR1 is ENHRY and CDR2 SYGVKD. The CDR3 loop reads CAISESSGMLNEQFF. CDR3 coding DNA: TGTGCCATCAGTGAGTCTAGCGGGATGTTGAATGAGCAGTTCTTC.

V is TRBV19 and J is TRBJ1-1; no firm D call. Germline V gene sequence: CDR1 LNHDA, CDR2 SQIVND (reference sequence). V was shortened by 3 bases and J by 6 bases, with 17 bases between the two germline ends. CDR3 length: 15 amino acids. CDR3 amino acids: CASSISPQEHSEAFF. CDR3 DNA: TGTGCCAGTAGTATCTCACCCCAGGAACACTCTGAAGCTTTCTTT.

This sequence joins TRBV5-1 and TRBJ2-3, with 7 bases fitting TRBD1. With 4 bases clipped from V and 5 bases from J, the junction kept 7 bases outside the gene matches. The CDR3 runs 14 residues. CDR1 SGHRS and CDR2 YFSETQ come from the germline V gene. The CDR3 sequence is CASSLTGAGDTQYF. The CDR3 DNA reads TGCGCCAGCAGCCTAACAGGGGCGGGAGATACGCAGTATTTT.

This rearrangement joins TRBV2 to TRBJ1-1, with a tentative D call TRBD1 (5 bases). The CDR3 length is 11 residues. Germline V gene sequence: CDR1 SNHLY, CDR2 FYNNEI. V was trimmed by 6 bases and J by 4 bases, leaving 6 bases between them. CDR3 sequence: CASRGLTEAFF. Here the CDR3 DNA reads TGTGCCAGCAGGGGACTCACTGAAGCTTTCTTT.

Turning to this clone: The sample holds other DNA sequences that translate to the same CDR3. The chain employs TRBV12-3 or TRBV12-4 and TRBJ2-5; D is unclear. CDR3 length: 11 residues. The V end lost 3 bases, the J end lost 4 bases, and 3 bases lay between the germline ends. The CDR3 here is CASSLGETQYF. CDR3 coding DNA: TGTGCCAGCAGTTTGGGAGAGACCCAGTACTTC.

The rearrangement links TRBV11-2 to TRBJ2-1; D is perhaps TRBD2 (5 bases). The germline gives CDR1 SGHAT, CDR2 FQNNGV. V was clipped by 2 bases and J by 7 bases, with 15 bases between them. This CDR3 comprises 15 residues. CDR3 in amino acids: CASSLILESLNEQFF. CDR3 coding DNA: TGTGCCAGCAGCTTAATACTAGAAAGTTTGAATGAGCAGTTCTTC.

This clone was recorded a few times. Written as DNA, the CDR3 is TGTGCCAGCAGCTTACTGGCACTAGGGAGCAATCAGCCCCAGCATTTT. Translation: CASSLLALGSNQPQHF. The chain is built from TRBV7-8 and TRBJ1-5, with unresolved D. CDR1 is SGHVS and CDR2 is FQNEAQ in the germline V gene. The CDR3 covers 16 residues. The V end lost 2 bases, the J end lost 1 base, and 12 bases lay between the germline ends.

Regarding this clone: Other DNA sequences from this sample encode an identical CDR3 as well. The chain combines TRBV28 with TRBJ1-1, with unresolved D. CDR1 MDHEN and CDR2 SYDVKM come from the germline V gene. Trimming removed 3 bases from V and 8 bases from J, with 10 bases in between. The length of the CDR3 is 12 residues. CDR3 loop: CASSLLSGEAFF. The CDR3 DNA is TGTGCCAGCAGTTTGTTAAGCGGAGAAGCTTTCTTT.